This T cell receptor (beta chain) was recorded in a study of OX40 agonist ivuxolimab in advanced cancers. Regarding the research as a whole: The costimulatory receptor OX40 (CD134) was targeted by ivuxolimab, a fully human IgG2 agonistic monoclonal antibody. Intravenous ivuxolimab was administered to patients every 2 weeks at six dose levels: 0.01, 0.1, 0.3, 1.5, 3 and 10 mg/kg. Among the 50 to 55 dose-escalation patients, 19 had hepatocellular carcinoma, roughly 15 melanoma, 9 renal cell carcinoma and 9 head and neck cancer. The dose-escalation cohort was around 83% male with a mean age of roughly 62 years, ranging from roughly 20 to 80. Patients were allowed to have had prior anti-PD-1, anti-PD-L1 or anti-CTLA-4 therapy, and around 41% of the dose-escalation patients had previously received checkpoint inhibitors. Partial responses were achieved by three dose-escalation patients, of whom one had hepatocellular carcinoma and two had cutaneous melanoma. The point of sequencing TCRbeta in the periphery was to test whether ivuxolimab changed TCR sequence diversity and drove clonal T-cell expansion. The paper reports the monotherapy dose-escalation portion (N of about 51 patients) of the phase I ivuxolimab trial. Summary of the overall study and its limitations: Low levels of normalized T-cell clonal expansion were also seen in some patients who did not respond. At doses from 0.1 to 3.0 mg/kg, clonal expansion was seen in both CD4+ and CD8+ blood T cells between baseline and week 6. Partial responders in the 0.1-3.0 mg/kg groups had among the lowest normalized peripheral clonal expansion, especially among CD8+ T cells. The antigen specificity of the peripheral T cells that underwent clonal expansion was not determined. After ivuxolimab, more expanded clones were found on average in CD8+ T cells than in CD4+ T cells.

Genomic DNA was isolated from the sorted cells so that the TCRbeta CDR3 region could be sequenced. The immunoSEQ Assay was used for sequencing of TCRbeta CDR3 regions. TCRdb limited this immuneACCESS table to in-frame rearrangements with V and J called. A share of clones is missing; checked studies link under half to unresolved V genes, and the rest is unexplained. For this sample there are 12,000 or so clones; around 84% appear just once. The ten biggest clones cover just under 9.5% of the sample. Regarding this clone: Its target antigen remains unknown. The sample holds no much larger clone one base away, and base qualities are not on file.

Patients with a history of autoimmune disease or receiving systemic immunosuppression were excluded from the trial. Peripheral blood for TCR sequencing was collected from all dose cohorts at baseline, on cycle 4 day 1, and on cycle 7 day 1. Samples were obtained from an open-label, multicenter, first-in-human phase I dose-escalation trial of ivuxolimab. Adults with locally advanced or metastatic head and neck squamous cell, hepatocellular, melanoma or renal cell carcinoma were enrolled in the trial. CD4+ and CD8+ T cells were sorted separately from peripheral blood before TCR sequencing. For CDR1 and CDR2, the germline V gene (reference sequence) lists MNHEY and SMNVEV. Trimming takes 4 bases from V and 11 bases from J, and the germline ends sit 11 bases apart. From cysteine to phenylalanine, the CDR3 is 11 amino acids long. The DNA shown is the 33-base CDR3, in frame from base 1.

The clonotype comes from an adult with an advanced solid tumor such as melanoma, head and neck, liver or kidney cancer. In this chain, TRBV27 is recombined with TRBJ1-1, and possibly TRBD1, on 5 matching bases. This specimen consisted of CD4+ or CD8+ T cells sorted from blood, obtained in a trial of the OX40 agonist ivuxolimab. For the CDR3, the sequence is CASSSGSRAFF. The sequenced DNA is TGTGCCAGCAGTTCAGGGAGTCGGGCTTTCTTT.